This is a list of T cell receptor beta chains from one sample in a study of OX40 agonist ivuxolimab in advanced cancers. Using immunoSEQ multiplex PCR, the repertoire was profiled, and TCRdb retains in-frame clones only, with some absent. Here the sample spans around 31,000 clones, more than 85% being singletons. Sequenced material: CD4+ or CD8+ T cells sorted from blood, taken in a trial of the OX40 agonist ivuxolimab. The receptors come from an adult with an advanced solid tumor such as melanoma, head and neck, liver or kidney cancer. The CDR3 runs from the conserved cysteine through the conserved F or W.

j_gene | v_gene | CDR3aa
TRBJ2-1 | TRBV6-1 | CASSVDAGFNNEQFF
TRBJ1-4 | TRBV4-2 | CASSHGSGATNEKLFF
TRBJ2-3 | TRBV25-1 | CASSQEVRGDTQYF
TRBJ1-1 | TRBV29-1 | CSGYKNTEAFF
TRBJ2-1 | TRBV27 | CASSWGLADNEQFF
TRBJ1-1 | TRBV14 | CASSQVGYSEAFF
TRBJ1-4 | TRBV6-7 | CASSYSIEGDNEKLFF
TRBJ2-7 | TRBV6-5 | CASSYSAEGGTEQYF
TRBJ2-7 | TRBV7-9 | CASTPGGAYEQYF
TRBJ1-1 | TRBV7-9 | CASSPLQGVAEAFF
TRBJ2-2 | TRBV7-9 | CASSQYRGLAGVGELFF
TRBJ2-7 | TRBV11-2 | CASSLGYGRVAYEQYF
TRBJ1-1 | TRBV6-5 | CASSLGGRNTEAFF
TRBJ2-3 | TRBV18 | CASSPQSGSRADTQYF
TRBJ1-3 | TRBV9 | CASSPAQGYSGNTIYF
TRBJ2-4 | TRBV5-6 | CASSSSPVRAKNIQYF
TRBJ2-7 | TRBV6-4 | CASSTSASGSDEQYF
TRBJ1-1 | TRBV19 | CASSIGPVNTEAFF
TRBJ2-1 | TRBV7-9 | CASSSRRLAGRDEQFF
TRBJ1-2 | TRBV27 | CASSEAAGIRGYTF
TRBJ2-1 | TRBV4-1 | CASSQVNEQFF
TRBJ2-1 | TRBV6-6 | CASSMATGAAYNEQFF
TRBJ2-1 | TRBV4-3 | CASSQGGVGPESSYNEQFF
TRBJ2-6 | TRBV6-5 | CASRQSSGANVLTF
TRBJ2-1 | TRBV11-2 | CASSGPGLAGNEQFF
TRBJ2-2 | TRBV27 | CASSPLDRGRDTGELFF
TRBJ2-7 | TRBV2 | CASSGEAGGPLEQYF
TRBJ2-5 | TRBV12-5 | CASGPGLARGETQYF
TRBJ2-3 | TRBV19 | CASSIDLLAGTTDTQYF
TRBJ1-2 | TRBV27 | CASSLNSAGGYTF
TRBJ1-5 | TRBV27 | CASRSMTDYNQPQHF
TRBJ2-3 | TRBV5-6 | CASSLDADTQYF
TRBJ1-6 | TRBV4-3 | CASSPTPAGQRDSPLHF
TRBJ1-1 | TRBV12-2 | CASRLGRRSGGTEAFF
TRBJ2-7 | TRBV4-1 | CASSQGAGVGYEQYF
TRBJ2-5 | TRBV5-1 | CASSLGSLMDF
TRBJ2-1 | TRBV7-3 | CASSYMGVAGANEQFF
TRBJ2-7 | TRBV18 | CASSPRDPAYEQYF
TRBJ1-1 | TRBV6-5 | CASSYGGMNTEAFF
TRBJ2-1 | TRBV27 | CASRVAGGDNEQFF
TRBJ2-5 | TRBV6-5 | CASSHGEGDVETQYF
TRBJ2-7 | TRBV5-6 | CASSFWGAGSYEQYF
TRBJ1-5 | TRBV21-1 | CASSKGAQHF
TRBJ2-1 | TRBV29-1 | CSVDAGVEQFF
TRBJ2-2 | TRBV9 | CASSFGGNAGELFF
TRBJ2-1 | TRBV7-6 | CASSFLAGNHNEQFF
TRBJ1-5 | TRBV28 | CASSEPGNQPQHF
TRBJ1-3 | TRBV5-8 | CASSLRETGNTIYF
TRBJ2-7 | TRBV4-3 | CASSQDGDNSYEQYF
TRBJ2-5 | TRBV7-8 | CASSLEWGPWETQYF
TRBJ2-7 | TRBV6-1 | CATSRAPYEQYF
TRBJ2-1 | TRBV9 | CASSPAGSSYNEQFF